This record concerns one TCR beta chain sequence. Its target is not known. The V gene end was trimmed by 1 base and the J gene end by 4 bases; junction bases not matched to a gene: 14. The CDR3 has 19 residues. The germline CDR1 and CDR2 sequences are LNHNV and YYDKDF (reference sequence). This specimen comes from a study of T cell responses to AZD1222 COVID-19 vaccine. Study-level findings and limits: Within unmutated variant regions lay the reported targets of nearly half of spike-specific TCRs. White British donors predominated, females outnumbered males, and clonal diversity was possibly underestimated. All repertoire sampling was performed exclusively after the peak T cell response. Compared with day 0, the breadth and depth of the Spike-specific TCR repertoire rose significantly after two doses of AZD1222.

Sequencing was performed with immunoSEQ multiplex PCR; in TCRdb, only in-frame clones are kept and a portion is missing. The sample lists about 120,000 clones, 80% to 90% occurring once. The sequence derives from an adult who received the AZD1222 COVID-19 vaccine. Sequenced material: peripheral blood, taken 28 days after the second AZD1222 dose. The rearrangement joins TRBV15 to TRBJ1-3, with 9 nucleotides matching TRBD1. CDR3 region: CATSRGTGTGLLLGNTIYF. For the CDR3, the DNA is TGTGCCACCAGCAGAGGAACCGGGACAGGGTTGTTACTAGGAAACACCATATATTTT.